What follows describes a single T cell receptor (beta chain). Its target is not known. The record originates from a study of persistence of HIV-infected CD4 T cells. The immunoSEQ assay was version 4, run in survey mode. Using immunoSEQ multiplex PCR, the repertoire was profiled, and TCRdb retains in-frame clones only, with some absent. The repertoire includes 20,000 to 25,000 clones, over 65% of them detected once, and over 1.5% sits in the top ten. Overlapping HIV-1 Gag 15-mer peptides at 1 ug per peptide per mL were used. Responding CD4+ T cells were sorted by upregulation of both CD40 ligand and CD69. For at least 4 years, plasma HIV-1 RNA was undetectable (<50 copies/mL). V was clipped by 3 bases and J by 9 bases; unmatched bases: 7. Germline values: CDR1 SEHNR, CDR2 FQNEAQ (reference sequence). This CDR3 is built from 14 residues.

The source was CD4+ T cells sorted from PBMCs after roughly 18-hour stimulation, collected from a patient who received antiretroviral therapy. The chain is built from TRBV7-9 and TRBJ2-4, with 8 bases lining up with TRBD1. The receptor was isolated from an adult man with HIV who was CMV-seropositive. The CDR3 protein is CASSFVSGGGIQYF. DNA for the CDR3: TGTGCCAGCAGCTTTGTGTCAGGGGGCGGCATTCAGTACTTC.